This is a list of T cell receptor beta chains from one sample in a study of cytomegalovirus exposure and HLA in healthy donors. Only in-frame clones appear in the TCRdb table, and some are missing; sequencing was by immunoSEQ multiplex PCR. Among around 200,000 clones listed, 75% were seen once. The source material was PBMCs. These receptors originate from a male donor in good health and CMV-seronegative. Both conserved end residues are part of each CDR3. A D gene is named only where the DNA matches it firmly. Some rows have no size entry. The others give once, few or many, or a class for an expanded clone.

CDR3nt: TGTGCCAGTAGGGGAGGACGGATAAATAATGAAAAACTGTTTTTT
CDR3aa: CASRGGRINNEKLFF
abundance: few
v_gene: TRBV19
j_gene: TRBJ1-4
d_gene: .

CDR3nt: TGTGCCAGCAGCTTCTACTCCGGGACTAGCAAAAACATTCAGTACTTC
CDR3aa: CASSFYSGTSKNIQYF
abundance: .
v_gene: TRBV5-8
j_gene: TRBJ2-4
d_gene: TRBD2

CDR3nt: TGTGCCAGTACCACCTATAGGGGCAGATCCGACTCTGGAAACACCATATATTTT
CDR3aa: CASTTYRGRSDSGNTIYF
abundance: .
v_gene: TRBV19
j_gene: TRBJ1-3
d_gene: .

CDR3nt: TGTGCCAGCAGTTTTGTCGGACAGGGGAACTACAATGAGCAGTTCTTC
CDR3aa: CASSFVGQGNYNEQFF
abundance: once
v_gene: TRBV28
j_gene: TRBJ2-1
d_gene: TRBD1

CDR3nt: TGTGCCAGCAGAGATTGGACAGGGTTTGGCTACACCTTC
CDR3aa: CASRDWTGFGYTF
abundance: few
v_gene: TRBV28
j_gene: TRBJ1-2
d_gene: TRBD1

CDR3nt: TGTGCCAGCAGTGATCCCGGTAACACCATATATTTT
CDR3aa: CASSDPGNTIYF
abundance: once
v_gene: TRBV6-1
j_gene: TRBJ1-3
d_gene: .

CDR3nt: TGTGCCACCAGCAGCAGGGGGAAACAGCCCCAGCATTTT
CDR3aa: CATSSRGKQPQHF
abundance: .
v_gene: TRBV15
j_gene: TRBJ1-5
d_gene: TRBD1

CDR3nt: TGTGCCAGCAGATCCAGCGGGGCCACCTACGAGCAGTACTTC
CDR3aa: CASRSSGATYEQYF
abundance: .
v_gene: TRBV28
j_gene: TRBJ2-7
d_gene: TRBD2

CDR3nt: TGTGCCAGCAGTTACTCAGGGGATGGGGTCACTGAAGCTTTCTTT
CDR3aa: CASSYSGDGVTEAFF
abundance: few
v_gene: TRBV6-5
j_gene: TRBJ1-1
d_gene: .

CDR3nt: TGTGCCTGGAGTGTAAAGGGGCGTGGGGGAGGCCAGCCCCAGCATTTT
CDR3aa: CAWSVKGRGGGQPQHF
abundance: once
v_gene: TRBV30
j_gene: TRBJ1-5
d_gene: .

CDR3nt: TGTGCCAGCAGCTTGGATGGCAGGGAGGGACAGCCCCAGCATTTT
CDR3aa: CASSLDGREGQPQHF
abundance: once
v_gene: TRBV5-6
j_gene: TRBJ1-5
d_gene: .

CDR3nt: TGTGCCACCCAGGCCCCCGCGGGCGCTAATAATGAAAAACTGTTTTTT
CDR3aa: CATQAPAGANNEKLFF
abundance: few
v_gene: TRBV28
j_gene: TRBJ1-4
d_gene: .

CDR3nt: TGTGCCAGCAGCGTGAGACTAGCGGGAGATAATGAGCAGTTCTTC
CDR3aa: CASSVRLAGDNEQFF
abundance: .
v_gene: TRBV9
j_gene: TRBJ2-1
d_gene: TRBD2

CDR3nt: TGTGCCAGCAGCTCCCCGGACAGATATCTCTATGGCTACACCTTC
CDR3aa: CASSSPDRYLYGYTF
abundance: once
v_gene: TRBV13
j_gene: TRBJ1-2
d_gene: .

CDR3nt: TGTGCCAGCAGTGATTTCCAGGGCAGCCAGCCCCAGCATTTT
CDR3aa: CASSDFQGSQPQHF
abundance: .
v_gene: TRBV2
j_gene: TRBJ1-5
d_gene: .

CDR3nt: TGTGCCAGCAGCCCAAGCGGGAGCTCCTACAATGAGCAGTTCTTC
CDR3aa: CASSPSGSSYNEQFF
abundance: .
v_gene: TRBV9
j_gene: TRBJ2-1
d_gene: TRBD2

CDR3nt: TGTGCCAGCAGCTTAGCCCCCCCCGCGGGAGGCTGGGAGACCCAGTACTTC
CDR3aa: CASSLAPPAGGWETQYF
abundance: .
v_gene: TRBV7-8
j_gene: TRBJ2-5
d_gene: TRBD2

CDR3nt: TGTGCCAGCAGGGACGGACAGGGGATAACTGAAGCTTTCTTT
CDR3aa: CASRDGQGITEAFF
abundance: .
v_gene: TRBV6-1
j_gene: TRBJ1-1
d_gene: TRBD1

CDR3nt: TGTGCCAGTGCACAGGGGCAGAGCAATCAGCCCCAGCATTTT
CDR3aa: CASAQGQSNQPQHF
abundance: .
v_gene: TRBV19
j_gene: TRBJ1-5
d_gene: TRBD1

CDR3nt: TGTGCCAGCTCACGACTAGCGGGGGAAACAGATACGCAGTATTTT
CDR3aa: CASSRLAGETDTQYF
abundance: .
v_gene: TRBV18
j_gene: TRBJ2-3
d_gene: TRBD2

CDR3nt: TGCGCCAGCAGCCCAGCCGACTATACTAGCACAGATACGCAGTATTTT
CDR3aa: CASSPADYTSTDTQYF
abundance: .
v_gene: TRBV5-1
j_gene: TRBJ2-3
d_gene: .

CDR3nt: TGCGCCAGCAGCCCCCGGACAGGGGGGACGACTAATGAAAAACTGTTTTTT
CDR3aa: CASSPRTGGTTNEKLFF
abundance: .
v_gene: TRBV4-3
j_gene: TRBJ1-4
d_gene: TRBD1

CDR3nt: TGTGCCAGCAGTTTCATGGGATGGGACAGCGACTACGAGCAGTACTTC
CDR3aa: CASSFMGWDSDYEQYF
abundance: .
v_gene: TRBV28
j_gene: TRBJ2-7
d_gene: TRBD1

CDR3nt: TGTGCCAGCAGTGCGGTAGCGGGGGGTGCCTACAATGAGCAGTTCTTC
CDR3aa: CASSAVAGGAYNEQFF
abundance: .
v_gene: TRBV2
j_gene: TRBJ2-1
d_gene: TRBD2

CDR3nt: TGTGCCATCAGTTTAGCGAATGAGCAGTTCTTC
CDR3aa: CAISLANEQFF
abundance: .
v_gene: TRBV10-3
j_gene: TRBJ2-1
d_gene: .

CDR3nt: TGTGCCAGCAGTTACGAGACAGGGTGGAATTCACCCCTCCACTTT
CDR3aa: CASSYETGWNSPLHF
abundance: .
v_gene: TRBV6-5
j_gene: TRBJ1-6
d_gene: TRBD1

CDR3nt: TGTGCCAGTAGTATATCGGGGGGAACGGCTCGCGAGCAGTACTTC
CDR3aa: CASSISGGTAREQYF
abundance: few
v_gene: TRBV19
j_gene: TRBJ2-7
d_gene: TRBD2

CDR3nt: TGTGCCAGCTCACCTCGGACAGCAACTAATGAAAAACTGTTTTTT
CDR3aa: CASSPRTATNEKLFF
abundance: .
v_gene: TRBV18
j_gene: TRBJ1-4
d_gene: .

CDR3nt: TGTGCCAGCAAATCCTTCCGGCCAGCAGGAAGCAATCAGCCCCAGCATTTT
CDR3aa: CASKSFRPAGSNQPQHF
abundance: .
v_gene: TRBV28
j_gene: TRBJ1-5
d_gene: .